The entry below gives a single T cell receptor beta chain sequence along with its context. The CDR3 totals 15 residues. Trimming took 7 bases from V and 4 from J, leaving 18 bases between them. The germline CDR1 and CDR2 sequences are SGHKS and YYEKEE (reference sequence). The sample comes from a study of blood T cell repertoires in COVID-19. Study information: The samples span acute and convalescent COVID-19 from the United States, Italy and Spain. T cells, B-cell-depleted T cells, or PBMCs provided the cDNA or gDNA that served as material.

Per the study methods: Nucleated cell number was recorded as an estimate derived from reference gene primer amplification. Clones were sequenced by immunoSEQ multiplex PCR, and TCRdb holds only the in-frame ones, with some missing. The DNA was the basis for D and trimming; V, J and clone size are from that table. Among 150,000 to 200,000 clones listed, 90% were seen once. This chain connects TRBV5-5 to TRBJ2-1; D perhaps matches TRBD2 (6 bases). The TCR comes from a man aged 55 to 70 with active or convalescent COVID-19. The sample consisted of peripheral blood. The CDR3 region is CASGSIADLYNEQFF. The CDR3 DNA reads as TGTGCCAGCGGGTCGATAGCGGATCTATACAATGAGCAGTTCTTC. The whole variable domain, remainder taken from reference TRBV5-5 and TRBJ2-1, is DAGVTQSPTHLIKTRGQQVTLRCSPISGHKSVSWYQQVLGQGPQFIFQYYEKEERGRGNFPDRFSARQFPNYSSELNVNALLLGDSALYLCASGSIADLYNEQFFGPGTRLTVL.